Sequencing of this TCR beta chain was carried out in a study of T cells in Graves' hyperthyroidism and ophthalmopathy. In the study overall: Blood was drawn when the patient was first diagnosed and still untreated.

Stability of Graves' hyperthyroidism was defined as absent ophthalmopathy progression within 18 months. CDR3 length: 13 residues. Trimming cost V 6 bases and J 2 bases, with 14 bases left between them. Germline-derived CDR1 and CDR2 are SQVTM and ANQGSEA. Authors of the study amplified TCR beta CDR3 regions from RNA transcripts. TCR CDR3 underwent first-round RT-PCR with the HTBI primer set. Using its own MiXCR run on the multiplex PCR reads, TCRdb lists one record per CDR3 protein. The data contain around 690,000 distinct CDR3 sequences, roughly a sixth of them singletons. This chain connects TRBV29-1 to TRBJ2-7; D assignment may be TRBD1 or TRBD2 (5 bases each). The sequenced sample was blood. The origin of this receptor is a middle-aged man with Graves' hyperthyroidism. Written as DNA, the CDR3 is TGCAGCGTCACCGGGACCGGAGCCTACGAGCAGTACTTC. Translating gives CSVTGTGAYEQYF.